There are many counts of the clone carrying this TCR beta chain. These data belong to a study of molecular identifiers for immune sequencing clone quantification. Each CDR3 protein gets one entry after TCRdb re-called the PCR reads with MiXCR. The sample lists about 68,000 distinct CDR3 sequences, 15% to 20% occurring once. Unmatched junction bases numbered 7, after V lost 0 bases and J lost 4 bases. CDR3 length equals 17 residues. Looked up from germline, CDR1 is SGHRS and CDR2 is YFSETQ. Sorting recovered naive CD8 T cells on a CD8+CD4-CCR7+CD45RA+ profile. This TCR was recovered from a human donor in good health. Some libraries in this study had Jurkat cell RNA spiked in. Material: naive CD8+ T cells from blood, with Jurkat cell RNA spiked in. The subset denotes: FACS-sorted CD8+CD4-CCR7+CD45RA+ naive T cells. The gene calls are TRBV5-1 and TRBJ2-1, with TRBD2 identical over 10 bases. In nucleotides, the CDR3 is TGCGCCAGCAGCTTGGAGCCGACTAGCGGGTTTTACAATGAGCAGTTCTTC. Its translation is CASSLEPTSGFYNEQFF.